This T cell receptor beta chain was observed in a study of T cells in Graves' hyperthyroidism and ophthalmopathy. TCR beta CDR3 regions were amplified from RNA transcripts. When the TCR CDR3 underwent first-round RT-PCR, the HTBI primer set was used. TCRdb reprocessed the multiplex PCR reads via MiXCR and lists one record per CDR3 protein. Of hundreds of thousands of distinct CDR3 sequences listed, less than 45% were seen once; the top ten hold 6.5% to 9%. Whole-study findings and limits: A model of 13 V-J pairs discriminated ophthalmopathy from stable hyperthyroidism.

Germline loops: CDR1 SGHRS, CDR2 YFSETQ. The CDR3 covers 14 residues. V was pared by 0 bases and J by 6 bases, with 12 bases between. This clonotype appeared a few times. Its antigen is unknown. The chain combines TRBV5-1 with TRBJ1-1; D may be TRBD1 (6 bases). The TCR was taken from an adult man with Graves' disease, either hyperthyroidism or ophthalmopathy (not recorded which). What was sequenced was peripheral blood or thyroid tissue (not recorded which). In DNA form, the CDR3 reads TGCGCCAGCAGCTTGGGGAAATGGGGGCCTGAAGCTTTCTTT. Encoded protein: CASSLGKWGPEAFF.